This record concerns one T cell receptor (beta chain) sequence. These data are taken from a study of CD8+ T cells in alopecia areata. The wider study: Dosing with tofacitinib proceeded for 6 to 18 months, followed by 6 months off drug.

PBMCs provided sorted CD4+ and CD8+ T cells. Extracted from the samples, RNA was reverse transcribed into cDNA to serve as the sequencing template. TCRdb's table, derived via immunoSEQ multiplex PCR, lists solely in-frame clones and lacks some. The table lists around 140,000 clones, over 45% of them singletons. The TCR was taken from a human donor with alopecia areata. The sequenced sample consisted of CD4+ T cells sorted from blood.

CDR3 DNA: TGTGCCAGCAGCTTACTAGCGGGAGGCTTCACAGATACGCAGTATTTT. This translates into CASSLLAGGFTDTQYF. The chain is built from TRBV11-1 and TRBJ2-3, with 11 bases aligning to TRBD2. Germline-derived CDR1 and CDR2 are SGHAT and FQDESV (reference sequence). The V gene end was trimmed by 2 bases and the J gene end by 2 bases; junction bases not matched to a gene: 3. This CDR3 spans 16 amino acids.